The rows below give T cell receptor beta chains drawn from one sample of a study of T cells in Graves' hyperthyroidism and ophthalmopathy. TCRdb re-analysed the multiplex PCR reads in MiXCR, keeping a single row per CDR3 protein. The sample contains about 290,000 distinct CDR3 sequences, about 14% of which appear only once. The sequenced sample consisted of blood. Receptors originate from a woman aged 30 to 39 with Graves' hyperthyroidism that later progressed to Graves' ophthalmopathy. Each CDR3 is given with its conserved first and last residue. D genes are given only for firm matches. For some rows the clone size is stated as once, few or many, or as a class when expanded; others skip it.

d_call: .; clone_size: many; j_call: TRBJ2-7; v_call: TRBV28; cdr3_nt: TGTGCCAGCAGTTTCACTTACTCACGGGGAAGTGAGACCTACGAGCAGTACTTC; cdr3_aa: CASSFTYSRGSETYEQYF
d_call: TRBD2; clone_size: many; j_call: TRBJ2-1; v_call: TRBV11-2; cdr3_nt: TGTGCCAGCAGCTTAGAAGCAGCGGGAGCTTACAATGAGCAGTTCTTC; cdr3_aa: CASSLEAAGAYNEQFF
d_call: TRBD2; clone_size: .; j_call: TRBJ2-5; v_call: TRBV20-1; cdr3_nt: TGCAGTGCTAGAGGAGGGAGCGGGAGGGCCGAGGAGACCCAGTACTTC; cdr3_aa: CSARGGSGRAEETQYF
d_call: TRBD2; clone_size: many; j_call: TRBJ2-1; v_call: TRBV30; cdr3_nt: TGTGCCTGGGGGACTAGTTCCAATGAGCAGTTCTTC; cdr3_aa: CAWGTSSNEQFF
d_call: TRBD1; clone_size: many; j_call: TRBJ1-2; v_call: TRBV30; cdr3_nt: TGTGCCTGGAGCCAACTCCGGGACAGGGCGACCTATGGCTACACCTTC; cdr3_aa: CAWSQLRDRATYGYTF
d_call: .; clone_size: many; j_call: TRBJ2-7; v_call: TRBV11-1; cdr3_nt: TGTGCCAGCAGCCTACGGACTGCCTACGAGCAGTACTTC; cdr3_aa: CASSLRTAYEQYF
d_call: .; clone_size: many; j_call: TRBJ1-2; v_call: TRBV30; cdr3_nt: TGTGCCCGGGAGGGCAGTAACTATGGCTACACCTTC; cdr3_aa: CAREGSNYGYTF
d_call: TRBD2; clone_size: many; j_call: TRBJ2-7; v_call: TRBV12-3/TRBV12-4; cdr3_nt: TGTGCCAGCAGTTTAGGGGTAGCGGGACCCTACGAGCAGTACTTC; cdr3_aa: CASSLGVAGPYEQYF
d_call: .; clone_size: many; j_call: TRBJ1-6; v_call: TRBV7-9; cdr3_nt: TGTGCCAGCAGCTTAGAGGGAGTGAATTCACCCCTCCACTTT; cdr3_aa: CASSLEGVNSPLHF
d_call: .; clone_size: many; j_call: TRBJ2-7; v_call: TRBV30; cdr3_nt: TGTGCCTGGATGTGGGGAGGTTCCTACGAGCAGTACTTC; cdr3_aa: CAWMWGGSYEQYF
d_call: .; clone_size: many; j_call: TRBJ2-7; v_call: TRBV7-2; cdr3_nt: TGTGCCAGCAGCCCCGATCAGGGGAGTGTTTACGAGCAGTACTTC; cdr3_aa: CASSPDQGSVYEQYF
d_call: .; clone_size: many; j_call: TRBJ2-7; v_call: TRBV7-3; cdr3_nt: TGTGCCAGCAGCTTAGGGGGGCCAGGGGGCTACGAGCAGTACTTC; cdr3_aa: CASSLGGPGGYEQYF
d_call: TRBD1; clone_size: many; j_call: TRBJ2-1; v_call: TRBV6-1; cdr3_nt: TGTGCCAGCAGTCCCGGACAGGGCAGGATGGACAATGAGCAGTTCTTC; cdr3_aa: CASSPGQGRMDNEQFF
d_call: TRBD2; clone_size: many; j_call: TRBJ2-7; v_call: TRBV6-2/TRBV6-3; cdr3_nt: TGTGCCAGCAGCCACCTCGCGGGGGGCCTTCCCTACGAGCAGTACTTC; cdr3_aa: CASSHLAGGLPYEQYF
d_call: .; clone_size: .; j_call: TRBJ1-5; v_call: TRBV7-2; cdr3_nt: TGTGCCAGCAGCCAAGGTGAGAGCAATCAGCCCCAGCATTTT; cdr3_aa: CASSQGESNQPQHF
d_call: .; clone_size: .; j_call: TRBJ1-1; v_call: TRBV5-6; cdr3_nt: TGTGCCAGCAGCCCCCGGGGCCGGAGATGGGACACTGAAGCTTTCTTT; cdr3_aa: CASSPRGRRWDTEAFF
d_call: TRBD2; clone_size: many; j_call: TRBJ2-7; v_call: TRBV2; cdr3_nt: TGTGCCTCCCAGGGGGGACTAGCGGGACTCTACGAGCAGTACTTC; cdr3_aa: CASQGGLAGLYEQYF
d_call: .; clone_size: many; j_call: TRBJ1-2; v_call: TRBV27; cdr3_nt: TGTGCCAGCAGTTTAGGGCAGTCAACGGGCTACACCTTC; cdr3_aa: CASSLGQSTGYTF
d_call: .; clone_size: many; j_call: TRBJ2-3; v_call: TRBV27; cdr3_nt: TGTGCCAGCAGTGCCGGGACCGTAAGCACAGATACGCAGTATTTT; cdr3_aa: CASSAGTVSTDTQYF
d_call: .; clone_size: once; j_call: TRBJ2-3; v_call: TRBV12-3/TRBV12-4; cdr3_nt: TGTGCCAGCAGTTTAGAGGGGCTGGGGAGTGGGAAGAGCCAGTATTTT; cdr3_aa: CASSLEGLGSGKSQYF
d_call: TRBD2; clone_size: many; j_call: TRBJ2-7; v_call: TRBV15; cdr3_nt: TGTGCCACCAGCGGCGGGAGGAGTGGCGACCAGCAGTACTTC; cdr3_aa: CATSGGRSGDQQYF
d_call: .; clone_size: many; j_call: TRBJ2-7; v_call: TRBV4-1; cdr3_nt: TGCGCCAGCAGCCAAGATATAGATTCCTACGAGCAGTACTTC; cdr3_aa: CASSQDIDSYEQYF
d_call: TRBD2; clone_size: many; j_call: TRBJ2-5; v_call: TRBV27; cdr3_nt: TGTGCCAGCAGTGGACTAGCGGAGGAGACCCAGTACTTC; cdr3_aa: CASSGLAEETQYF
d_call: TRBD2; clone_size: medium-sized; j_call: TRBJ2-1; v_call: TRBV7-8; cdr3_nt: TGTGCCAGCAGCAGAATAGCGGGAGCGGTCTACAATGAGCAGTTCTTC; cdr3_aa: CASSRIAGAVYNEQFF
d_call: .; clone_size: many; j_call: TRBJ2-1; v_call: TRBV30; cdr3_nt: TGTGCCTGGAGTGTGACGGACTTCTACAATGAGCAGTTCTTC; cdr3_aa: CAWSVTDFYNEQFF
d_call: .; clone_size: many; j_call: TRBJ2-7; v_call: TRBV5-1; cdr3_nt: TGCGCCAGCAGCCTTGACAGCTTACTCTCCTACGAGCAGTACTTC; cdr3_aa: CASSLDSLLSYEQYF
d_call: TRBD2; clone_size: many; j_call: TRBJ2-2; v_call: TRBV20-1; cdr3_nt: TGCAGTGCGCCCACTAGCGGGAGGGGAAACACCGGGGAGCTGTTTTTT; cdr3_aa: CSAPTSGRGNTGELFF